The sequence of this T cell receptor beta chain was determined in a study of T-cell reconstitution after alpha-beta-depleted transplantation in children. Study-wide findings and caveats: Several hundred expanded graft clones reportedly supplied alpha-beta T cells about two months after transplant. At one year after transplant, newly produced T cells mostly accounted for T-cell counts and diversity.

The CDR3 has 14 amino acids. Germline V CDR1 and CDR2: LGHNA, YNFKEQ. Using unique molecular identifiers, the investigators prepared the TCRbeta library. TCRdb fed the PCR reads into MiXCR, producing one record per CDR3 protein. The data contain roughly 280,000 distinct CDR3 sequences, roughly 12% of them singletons. About this clonotype itself: The antigen is not known. A read error may produce the germline difference seen at one junction end.

V gene TRBV4-2 combines with J gene TRBJ2-3; no clear D gene. Specimen: peripheral blood, collected 180 days after TCRalphabeta/CD19-depleted stem cell transplant. The sequence was obtained from a male patient aged 2 to 9 who had a stem cell transplant for chronic granulomatous disease, so the T cells may come from the graft donor. Here the CDR3 DNA reads TGTGCCATCAGCCTCGGGCTCTTCACAGATACGCAGTATTTT. It yields the protein CAISLGLFTDTQYF.